The rows below give T cell receptor beta chains drawn from one sample of a study of control samples from healthy donors and cancer patients. Produced via immunoSEQ multiplex PCR; TCRdb's table is partial and in-frame only. Of over 110,000 clones in the sample, around 90% are singletons; the top ten hold around 11%. Sequenced: blood. These receptors were collected from a man aged 25 to 40 in good health. Both conserved end residues are part of each CDR3. Fields, in order: clone size, J gene, D gene, V gene, CDR3 DNA, CDR3 protein. D genes are given only for firm matches. Clone size is shown for a subset of rows, as once, few, many or a class of expanded clone.

>-|TRBJ1-2|-|TRBV7-2
TGTGCCAGCAGCCCCCAATCCCCGCAGGGAGGCCAAGGCTACACCTTC
CASSPQSPQGGQGYTF
>-|TRBJ2-2|TRBD2|TRBV4-2
TGTGCCAGCAGCGCCCGGACTAGCGGGACCCCCGGGGAGCTGTTTTTT
CASSARTSGTPGELFF
>-|TRBJ2-7|-|TRBV5-6
TGTGCCAGCAGCCCCGTTGCTAGCAGCGAGCAGTACTTC
CASSPVASSEQYF
>-|TRBJ2-7|-|TRBV2
TGTGCCAGCAGTGAAGGCGCTTGGAATTATCAGTACTTC
CASSEGAWNYQYF
>-|TRBJ1-6|-|TRBV29-1
TGCAGCGTTGCGGAACTGCCGAATTCACCCCTCCACTTT
CSVAELPNSPLHF
>-|TRBJ2-1|TRBD2|TRBV6-5
TGTGCCAGCACTACAGAGGCGGGAGGTAGGGATGAGCAGTTCTTC
CASTTEAGGRDEQFF
>-|TRBJ2-7|-|TRBV28
TGTGCCAGCAGTCAGTTTGCCCCCCCCTACGAGCAGTACTTC
CASSQFAPPYEQYF
>-|TRBJ2-1|-|TRBV11-3
TGTGCCAGCAGCTCTAGAACGACAGTTAATGAGCAGTTCTTC
CASSSRTTVNEQFF
>once|TRBJ2-3|-|TRBV19
TGTGCCAGTAGCCCCAGGGCCCTTAGCACAGATACGCAGTATTTT
CASSPRALSTDTQYF
>-|TRBJ1-2|-|TRBV12-3/TRBV12-4
TGTGCCAGCAGTTTGGGACCGCCCGGCTACACCTTC
CASSLGPPGYTF
>-|TRBJ2-7|TRBD2|TRBV3-1/TRBV3-2
TGTGCCAGCAGCCAGGGAAGTAGCGGGAGTTTTGAGCAGTACTTC
CASSQGSSGSFEQYF
>-|TRBJ1-5|-|TRBV5-5
TGTGCCAGCAGCCCAAGTGGGGGGATGTTTGACAATCAGCCCCAGCATTTT
CASSPSGGMFDNQPQHF
>-|TRBJ2-1|TRBD2|TRBV29-1
TGCAGCGTAGGACTAGCGGGACATTACAATGAGCAGTTCTTC
CSVGLAGHYNEQFF
>-|TRBJ2-4|-|TRBV6-5
TGTGCCAGTCAAAACTGGGATAAAAACATTCAGTACTTC
CASQNWDKNIQYF
>-|TRBJ1-5|TRBD1|TRBV10-1
TGCGCCAGGGAAAGGGGGCTAGGTTGCAATCAGCCCCAGCATTTT
CARERGLGCNQPQHF
>-|TRBJ2-1|-|TRBV7-9
TGTGCCAGCAGCGGAAGGGTCAGTGAGCAGTTCTTC
CASSGRVSEQFF
>-|TRBJ1-3|-|TRBV19
TGTGCCAGTAGTATCGAGGCGGCAAGCTCTGGAAACACCATATATTTT
CASSIEAASSGNTIYF
>-|TRBJ1-5|TRBD1|TRBV6-2/TRBV6-3
TGTGCCAGCAGTGACAGGGCCCAGCCCCAGCATTTT
CASSDRAQPQHF
>-|TRBJ2-3|TRBD2|TRBV9
TGTGCCAGCAGCGTAGAATCGGGAGGAACAGATACGCAGTATTTT
CASSVESGGTDTQYF
>-|TRBJ2-5|TRBD2|TRBV7-2
TGTGCCAGCAGCTCGAGGACTAGCGGCAAACTCCGGGAGACCCAGTACTTC
CASSSRTSGKLRETQYF
>-|TRBJ2-7|-|TRBV2
TGTGCCAGCGGATGGGGGAAATCCTACGAGCAGTACTTC
CASGWGKSYEQYF
>-|TRBJ1-1|-|TRBV6-2/TRBV6-3
TGTGCCAGCAGTTACGACGACTGGGGGGCTTTCTTT
CASSYDDWGAFF
>-|TRBJ2-3|TRBD2|TRBV19
TGTGCCAGTAGGATGAGCGGGAGTATTGGCGCAGATACGCAGTATTTT
CASRMSGSIGADTQYF
>-|TRBJ1-1|-|TRBV19
TGTGCCAGTCACAGGACGGTAATGAACACTGAAGCTTTCTTT
CASHRTVMNTEAFF